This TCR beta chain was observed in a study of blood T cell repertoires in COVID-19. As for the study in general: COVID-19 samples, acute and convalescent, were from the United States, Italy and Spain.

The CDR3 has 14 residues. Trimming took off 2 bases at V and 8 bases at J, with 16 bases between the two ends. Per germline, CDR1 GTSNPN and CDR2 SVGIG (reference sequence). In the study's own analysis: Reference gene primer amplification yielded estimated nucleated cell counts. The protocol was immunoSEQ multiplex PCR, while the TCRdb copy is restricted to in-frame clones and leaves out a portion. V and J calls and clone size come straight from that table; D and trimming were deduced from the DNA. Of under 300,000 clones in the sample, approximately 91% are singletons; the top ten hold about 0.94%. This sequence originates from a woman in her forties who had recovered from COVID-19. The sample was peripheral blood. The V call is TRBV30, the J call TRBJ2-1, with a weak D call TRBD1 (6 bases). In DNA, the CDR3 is TGTGCCTGGAGTCTCCAGGGGTTTAGGGATGAGCAGTTCTTC. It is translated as CAWSLQGFRDEQFF.